This record looks at one TCR beta chain sequence and its context. Positive CCR7 selection of CD45RO-negative cells yielded the naive CD8 cells, and terminally differentiated effector memory CD45RA+ cells were excluded. Genomic DNA of each subset was evenly split across several immunoSEQ plates. Authors' methods: Filtering differed for immunoSEQ, which gave only junction sequences without quality scores. TCRdb's copy holds only in-frame clones and misses some; the assay was immunoSEQ multiplex PCR. For V, J and clone size, that table is used; D and trimming come from the DNA. The profile shows about 650,000 clones, 95% of them singletons. The sample belongs to a study of shared clonotypes between healthy human individuals. Study background: Each donor contributed plates that comprised three CD4 naive, three CD4 memory, two CD8 naive and one CD8 memory.

Sequencing used naive CD8+ T cells sorted from blood. This receptor was obtained from a woman aged 25 to 39 in good health.

Here the CDR3 DNA reads TGTGCCAGCAGTTCAGGACTTTGGCAATTGACCTACAATGAGCAGTTCTTC. Encoded protein: CASSSGLWQLTYNEQFF. The chain employs TRBV28 and TRBJ2-1; TRBD2 might be the D (5 bases). Trimming took 4 bases from V and 2 from J, leaving 18 bases between them. Germline V gene sequence: CDR1 MDHEN, CDR2 SYDVKM. This CDR3 is built from 17 residues.